One and the same sample provided the 26 T cell receptor beta chains below, sequenced in a study of regulatory T cells in long-lasting Graves disease. Noted time point: newly diagnosed GD, antithyroid drugs for less than 3 months. After RNA was extracted from PBMCs, the TCR library was made from it. Investigators prepared the TCR beta libraries by applying iRepertoire HTBI primers and Arm-PCR of CDR3 regions. MiXCR was run by TCRdb on the multiplex PCR reads, yielding one entry per CDR3 protein. The sample lists approximately 400,000 distinct CDR3 sequences; about 15% were seen once. These records were also assigned to another study, of T cells in Graves' hyperthyroidism and ophthalmopathy.

The sequencing here drew on peripheral blood mononuclear cells (PBMCs), taken at new diagnosis, from a patient treated with antithyroid drugs. These receptors originate from a woman between 25 and 40 years old with Graves disease.

This clonotype was counted at least ten times. The J gene is TRBJ1-3, the V gene TRBV3-1; D unresolved. Trimming cost V 7 bases and J 0 bases, with 13 bases left between them. The germline V gene encodes CDR1 LGHDT and CDR2 YNNKEL (reference sequence). The CDR3 loop spans 15 amino acids. The CDR3 DNA is TGTGCCAGCACCCCCCGACGGAGCTCTGGAAACACCATATATTTT. Protein: CASTPRRSSGNTIYF.

This clonotype was recorded at least ten times. V gene TRBV12-3 or TRBV12-4 combines with J gene TRBJ2-1; 9 nucleotides match TRBD2. The CDR3 contains 17 residues. The J segment lost 9 bases and the V segment lost 8 bases, leaving 20 bases of the junction unmatched. CDR3 sequence reads: CASRGTGAGGPGVEQFF. The CDR3 region has the DNA TGTGCCAGCCGGGGGACGGGGGCGGGAGGGCCCGGGGTTGAGCAGTTCTTC.

This rearrangement joins TRBV5-1 to TRBJ2-7; TRBD1 might be the D (6 bases). Germline loops: CDR1 SGHRS, CDR2 YFSETQ. The V and J ends lost 3 bases and 1 base respectively, with 20 bases between them. This CDR3 is built from 17 residues. As DNA, the CDR3 is TGCGCCAGCAGCTCTGGTTCCACCGGGACATTATCCTACGAGCAGTACTTC. Translating it yields CASSSGSTGTLSYEQYF.

This clonotype was seen once. The CDR3 region is CVCSETPSGRLYNEQFF. In DNA, the CDR3 is TGTGTCTGCAGTGAAACCCCTAGCGGGAGGCTCTACAATGAGCAGTTCTTC. The V and J genes are TRBV2 and TRBJ2-1, with TRBD2 identical over 11 bases. The CDR3 loop spans 17 amino acids. CDR1 is SNHLY, CDR2 FYNNEI, per germline.

This clonotype appeared a few times. V and J are TRBV6-5 and TRBJ2-3, with 7 bases fitting TRBD2. CDR3 length equals 16 residues. Germline V gene data show CDR1 as MNHEY and CDR2 as SVGAGI. The junction had 8 bases not matched to a gene; V was cut back by 0 bases and J by 5 bases. CDR3 bases: TGTGCCAGCAGTTACTCGGGCGGGAGAAGGGAAGATACGCAGTATTTT. This encodes CASSYSGGRREDTQYF.

For this clonotype: A read error is possible here, since a much larger clone lies one base away. V gene TRBV7-9 combines with J gene TRBJ2-3, with 7 nucleotides matching TRBD2. This CDR3 has 13 residues. Germline CDR1 and CDR2: SEHNR and FQNEAQ (reference sequence). With V trimmed by 5 bases and J by 2 bases, 1 base remained unmatched. DNA for the CDR3: TGTGCCAGCAGCCGGGACTACACAGATACGCAGTATTTT. Translation: CASSRDYTDTQYF.

This clonotype was recorded many times. This chain connects TRBV4-1 to TRBJ1-6; D may be TRBD1 (5 bases). The V and J ends lost 2 bases and 7 bases respectively, with 15 bases between them. The CDR3 contains 16 residues. Germline V gene sequence: CDR1 MGHRA, CDR2 YSYEKL. CDR3: CASSQSGGGGNSPLHF. The CDR3 nucleotides are TGCGCCAGCAGCCAATCCGGCGGGGGTGGCAATTCACCCCTCCACTTT.

Comment on this clonotype: This clone may be a read error of a much larger clone one base away. The rearrangement links TRBV5-1 to TRBJ2-1, with TRBD1 identical over 7 bases. This CDR3 spans 12 amino acids. In germline, CDR1 is SGHRS, CDR2 YFSETQ. CDR3 bases: TGTGCCAGCAGCAGCAGGGGGTATGAGCAGTTCTTC. It specifies CASSSRGYEQFF.

The genes are TRBV5-1 and TRBJ2-1; TRBD1 matches at 8 bases. V dropped 0 bases and J dropped 3; count of bases not matched to a gene: 5. The CDR3 sequence is 16 residues long. CDR1 is SGHRS and CDR2 is YFSETQ in the germline V gene. The CDR3 sequence: CASSLADRVGYNEQFF. The CDR3 DNA sequence: TGCGCCAGCAGCTTGGCGGACAGGGTGGGCTACAATGAGCAGTTCTTC.

This clonotype was counted ten times or more. The V gene is TRBV20-1, the J gene TRBJ2-1; D not certain. V was clipped by 6 bases and J by 7 bases, with 7 bases between them. Germline V gene lookup returns CDR1 DFQATT and CDR2 SNEGSKA (reference sequence). This CDR3 comprises 10 residues. The DNA for the CDR3 is TGCAGTGCGACGAGTAATGAGCAGTTCTTC. Translation: CSATSNEQFF.

The chain combines TRBV7-9 with TRBJ1-1, with D possibly matching TRBD1 (5 bases). The CDR3 consists of 16 residues. V dropped 1 base and J dropped 4 bases, with 16 bases sitting between them. Germline CDR1 reads SEHNR; CDR2 reads FQNEAQ (reference sequence). The CDR3 DNA reads TGTGCCAGCAGCTTAGGGACTGGAGGCGGGGGCACTGAAGCTTTCTTT. Translation: CASSLGTGGGGTEAFF.

This clonotype was observed at least ten times. The chain combines TRBV28 with TRBJ2-7, with 11 bases identical to TRBD1. CDR3 length: 15 amino acids. Germline CDR1 is MDHEN and CDR2 is SYDVKM. V lost 6 bases, J lost 2 bases, and 6 bases stayed unmatched. Here the CDR3 reads CASSLMGQGAYEQYF. DNA for the CDR3: TGTGCCAGCAGCCTGATGGGACAGGGGGCCTACGAGCAGTACTTC. Drawing the rest from reference TRBV28 and TRBJ2-7, the complete variable domain is DVKVTQSSRYLVKRTGEKVFLECVQDMDHENMFWYRQDPGLGLRLIYFSYDVKMKEKGDIPEGYSVSREKKERFSLILESASTNQTSMYLCASSLMGQGAYEQYFGPGTRLTVT.

This clonotype was counted many times. The chain employs TRBV11-2 and TRBJ2-7, with unresolved D. The V and J ends lost 1 base and 3 bases respectively, with 10 bases between them. The CDR3 covers 14 residues. Germline CDR1 SGHAT, CDR2 FQNNGV. CDR3 DNA sequence: TGTGCCAGCAGCTTAGGAGGAATCCTCTACGAGCAGTACTTC. It codes for CASSLGGILYEQYF.

This rearrangement joins TRBV2 to TRBJ2-5, with D perhaps TRBD2 (6 bases). Trimming removed 1 base from V and 5 bases from J, with 17 bases in between. Germline V gene data show CDR1 as SNHLY and CDR2 as FYNNEI. The CDR3 runs 16 residues. CDR3 bases: TGTGCCAGCAGTGAAGAGTGGGAGGCCCGGGGTGAGACCCAGTACTTC. It specifies CASSEEWEARGETQYF.

The V gene is TRBV19, the J gene TRBJ1-3; D is uncertain. V was clipped by 1 base and J by 3 bases, with 4 bases between them. The CDR3 runs 13 residues. Germline assignment: CDR1 LNHDA and CDR2 SQIVND (reference sequence). The CDR3 DNA reads TGTGCCAGTAGTATAGTACATGGAAACACCATATATTTT. Residues: CASSIVHGNTIYF.

This sequence joins TRBV27 and TRBJ1-5, with TRBD1 identical over 10 bases. V shed 7 bases, J shed 3 bases, and the junction held 9 bases outside the gene matches. Germline loops: CDR1 MNHEY, CDR2 SMNVEV (reference sequence). This CDR3 is built from 16 residues. The CDR3 DNA reads TGTGCCAGCACCCCTTTGGGACAGGGGTTCAATCAGCCCCAGCATTTT. It encodes CASTPLGQGFNQPQHF.

This clonotype has ten or more counts. V is TRBV11-2 and J is TRBJ2-7, with 7 bases identical to TRBD1. This CDR3 has 15 amino acids. Trimming cost V 2 bases and J 6 bases; bases outside gene matches: 10. Germline lookup yields CDR1 SGHAT and CDR2 FQNNGV. CDR3 protein: CASSLPPGGAREQYF. CDR3 DNA: TGTGCCAGCAGCTTACCCCCAGGGGGAGCTCGCGAGCAGTACTTC.

This clonotype occurred a few times. The genes are TRBV7-9 and TRBJ1-1, with 7 bases identical to TRBD1. Germline V lookup: CDR1 SEHNR, CDR2 FQNEAQ (reference sequence). The CDR3 runs 14 residues. J gave up 7 bases and V 4 bases, and 9 bases lay outside the gene matches. The CDR3 here is CASSSQGGRDEAFF. CDR3 nucleotides: TGTGCCAGCAGCTCGCAGGGGGGGCGGGATGAAGCTTTCTTT.

Ten or more counts support this clonotype. This rearrangement joins TRBV3-1 to TRBJ1-1; maybe TRBD1 (6 bases). From germline, CDR1 is LGHDT and CDR2 YNNKEL (reference sequence). CDR3 size: 13 residues. Trimming removed 5 bases from V and 1 base from J, with 8 bases in between. The CDR3 reads CASSVQGNTEAFF. The CDR3 nucleotides read TGTGCCAGCAGCGTACAGGGGAACACTGAAGCTTTCTTT.

This clonotype was counted at least ten times. The rearrangement uses TRBV11-2 and TRBJ2-5, with 10 nucleotides matching TRBD2. Per germline, CDR1 SGHAT and CDR2 FQNNGV. Losses at the gene ends were 5 bases for V and 4 bases for J; bases not matched to a gene: 13. The CDR3 is 17 residues long. DNA for the CDR3: TGTGCCAGCAGCGAGGACACCCCCAGACTAGCGGGAGAGACCCAGTACTTC. This codes for CASSEDTPRLAGETQYF.

The V and J genes are TRBV25-1 and TRBJ2-5; D gene unclear. The CDR3 is 14 amino acids. Germline CDR1 reads MGHDK; CDR2 reads SYGVNS. Trimming took off 7 bases at V and 2 bases at J, with 14 bases between the two ends. Here the CDR3 reads CASNKVGQQETQYF. CDR3 in DNA: TGTGCCAGCAATAAAGTCGGGCAGCAAGAGACCCAGTACTTC.

This clonotype has just a few counts. The rearrangement joins TRBV5-6 to TRBJ2-7, with D possibly being TRBD1 (5 bases). The CDR3 loop spans 15 amino acids. Per germline, CDR1 SGHDT and CDR2 YYEEEE. The V end lost 4 bases, the J end lost 5 bases, and 19 bases lay between the germline ends. CDR3 loop: CASSHRRVWRNEQYF. The CDR3, as DNA: TGTGCCAGCAGCCACCGCAGGGTGTGGCGGAACGAGCAGTACTTC.

The DNA of the CDR3 is TGTGCCAGCAGCGTGGGGGGTTCTCCCAGAGAAGCTTTCTTT. It specifies CASSVGGSPREAFF. The chain links TRBV9 to TRBJ1-1; maybe TRBD1 (5 bases). The germline CDR1 and CDR2 sequences are SGDLS and YYNGEE. Trimming took off 2 bases at V and 8 bases at J, with 16 bases between the two ends. This CDR3 comprises 14 residues.

Details on this clonotype: The conserved closing phenylalanine or tryptophan is absent in this CDR3, likely reflecting a read error. The chain has TRBV24-1 and TRBJ1-2; unclear D gene. This CDR3 spans 13 amino acids. V shed 2 bases and J shed 8 bases, with 11 bases lying between them. CDR1 is KGHDR, CDR2 SFDVKD, per germline. The CDR3 protein is CATSDWRGSGYTL. The CDR3, as DNA: TGTGCCACCAGTGATTGGCGGGGATCGGGCTACACCCTC.

The rearrangement joins TRBV5-1 to TRBJ2-5, with D unresolved. The CDR3 runs to 13 residues. Germline V lookup: CDR1 SGHRS, CDR2 YFSETQ. The V end lost 0 bases, the J end lost 7 bases, and 10 bases lay between the germline ends. CDR3 nucleotides: TGCGCCAGCAGCTTGGATGTGGGGTTGACCCAGTACTTC. This translates into CASSLDVGLTQYF.

The J gene is TRBJ1-2, the V gene TRBV28; the D gene is possibly TRBD1 (6 bases). Germline V gives CDR1 MDHEN, CDR2 SYDVKM. V shed 10 bases and J shed 4 bases, with 13 bases lying between them. The CDR3 consists of 12 residues. The CDR3 protein is CATLTGSYGYTF. CDR3 coding DNA: TGTGCCACTCTCACAGGGTCCTATGGCTACACCTTC.